This T cell receptor beta chain was profiled in a study of control samples from healthy donors and cancer patients. Clones were sequenced by immunoSEQ multiplex PCR, and TCRdb holds only the in-frame ones, with some missing. The sample contains tens of thousands of clones, around 90% of which appear only once. V was trimmed by 3 bases and J by 3 bases, leaving 11 bases between them. CDR3 size: 14 residues. CDR1 and CDR2 from the germline V gene are GTSNPN and SVGIG (reference sequence). This clone occurred a few times. The V gene is TRBV30, the J gene TRBJ2-2; TRBD1 or TRBD2 may be the D gene (5 bases each). The sequence came from a man in his sixties with colorectal cancer. The specimen sequenced was PBMCs. The CDR3 DNA sequence: TGTGCCTGGAGGCCCGGGACGTACACCGGGGAGCTGTTTTTT. Its protein product is CAWRPGTYTGELFF.